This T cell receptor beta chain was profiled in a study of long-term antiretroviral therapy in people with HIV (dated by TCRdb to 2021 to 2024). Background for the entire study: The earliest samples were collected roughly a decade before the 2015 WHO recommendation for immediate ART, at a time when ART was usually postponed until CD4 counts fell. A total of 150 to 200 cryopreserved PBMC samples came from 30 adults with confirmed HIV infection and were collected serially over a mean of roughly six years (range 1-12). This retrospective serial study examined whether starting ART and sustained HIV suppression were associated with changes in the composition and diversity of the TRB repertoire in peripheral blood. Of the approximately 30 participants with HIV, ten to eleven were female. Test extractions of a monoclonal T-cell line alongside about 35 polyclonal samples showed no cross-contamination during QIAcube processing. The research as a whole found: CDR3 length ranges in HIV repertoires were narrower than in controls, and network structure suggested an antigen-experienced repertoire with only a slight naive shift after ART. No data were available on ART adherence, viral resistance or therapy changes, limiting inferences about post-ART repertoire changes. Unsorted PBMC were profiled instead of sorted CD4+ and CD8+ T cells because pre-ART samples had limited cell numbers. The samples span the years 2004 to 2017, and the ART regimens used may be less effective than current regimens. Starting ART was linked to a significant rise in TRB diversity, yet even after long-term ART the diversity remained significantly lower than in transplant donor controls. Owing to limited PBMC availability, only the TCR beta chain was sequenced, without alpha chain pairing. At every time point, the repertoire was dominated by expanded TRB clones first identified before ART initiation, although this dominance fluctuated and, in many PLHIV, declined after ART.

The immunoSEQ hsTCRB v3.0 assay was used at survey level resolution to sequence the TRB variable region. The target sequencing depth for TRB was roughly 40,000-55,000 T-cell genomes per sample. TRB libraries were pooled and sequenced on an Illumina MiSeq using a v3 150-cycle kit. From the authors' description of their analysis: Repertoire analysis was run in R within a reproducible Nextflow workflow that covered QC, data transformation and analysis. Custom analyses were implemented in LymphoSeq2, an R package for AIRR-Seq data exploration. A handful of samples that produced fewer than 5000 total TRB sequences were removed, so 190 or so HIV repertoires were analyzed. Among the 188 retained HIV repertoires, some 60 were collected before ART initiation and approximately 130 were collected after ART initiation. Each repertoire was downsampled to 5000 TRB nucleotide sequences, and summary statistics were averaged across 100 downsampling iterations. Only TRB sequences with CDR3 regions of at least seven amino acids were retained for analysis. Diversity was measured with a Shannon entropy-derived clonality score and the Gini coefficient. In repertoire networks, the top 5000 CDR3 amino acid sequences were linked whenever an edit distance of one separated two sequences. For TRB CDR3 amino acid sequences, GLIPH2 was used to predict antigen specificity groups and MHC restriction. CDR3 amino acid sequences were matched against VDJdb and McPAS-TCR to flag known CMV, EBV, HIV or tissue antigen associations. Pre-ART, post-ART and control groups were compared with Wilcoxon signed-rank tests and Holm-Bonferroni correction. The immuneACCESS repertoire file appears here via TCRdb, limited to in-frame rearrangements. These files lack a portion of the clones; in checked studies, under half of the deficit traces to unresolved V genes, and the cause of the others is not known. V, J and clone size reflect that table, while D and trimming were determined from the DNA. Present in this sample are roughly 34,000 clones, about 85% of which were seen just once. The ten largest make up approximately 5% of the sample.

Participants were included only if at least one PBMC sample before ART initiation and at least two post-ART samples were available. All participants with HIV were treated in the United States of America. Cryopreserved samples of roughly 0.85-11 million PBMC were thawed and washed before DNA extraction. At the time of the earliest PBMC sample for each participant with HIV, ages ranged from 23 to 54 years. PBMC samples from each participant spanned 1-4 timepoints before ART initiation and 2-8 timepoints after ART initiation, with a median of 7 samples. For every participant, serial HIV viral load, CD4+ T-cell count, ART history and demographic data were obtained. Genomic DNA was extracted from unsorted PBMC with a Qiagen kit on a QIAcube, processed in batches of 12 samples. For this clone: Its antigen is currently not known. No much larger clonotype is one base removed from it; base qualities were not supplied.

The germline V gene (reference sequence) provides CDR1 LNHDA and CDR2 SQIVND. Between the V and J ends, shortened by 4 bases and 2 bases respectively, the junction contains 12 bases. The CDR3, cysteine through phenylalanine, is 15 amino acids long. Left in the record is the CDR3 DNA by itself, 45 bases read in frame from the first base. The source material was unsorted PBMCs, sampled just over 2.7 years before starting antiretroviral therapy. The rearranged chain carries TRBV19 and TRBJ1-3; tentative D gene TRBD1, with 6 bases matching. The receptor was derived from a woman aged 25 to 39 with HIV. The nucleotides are TGTGCCAGTAGTACCGACGGGGGGCCTGGAAACACCATATATTTT. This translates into CASSTDGGPGNTIYF.